Sequencing of this T cell receptor (beta chain) was carried out in a study of T cell clonotyping in hematopoietic cell transplantation. V was cut by 10 bases and J by 8 bases, with 20 bases left in between. Germline-derived CDR1 and CDR2 are MDHEN and SYDVKM. This CDR3 is 13 amino acids long. The assay was immunoSEQ multiplex PCR, and TCRdb's table has in-frame clones only and misses some. The sample yields 70,000 or so clones, around 94% seen once. Sequencing was performed on peripheral blood mononuclear cells. The clonotype was recovered from a man between 45 and 60 years old in good health. Some clones in this sample may be carry-over from other donors' samples. The chain employs TRBV28 and TRBJ1-2; possibly TRBD1 for D (6 bases). The CDR3 loop reads CATQGRAFTGYTF. For the CDR3, the DNA is TGTGCCACACAGGGAAGGGCTTTCACGGGCTACACCTTC.